This TCR beta chain was found in a study of blood T cell repertoires in COVID-19 (dated by TCRdb to 2018 to 2021). At the level of the whole study: The collaborator samples originated in the United States, Italy and Spain and spanned the acute and convalescent phases of COVID-19. Deeply sampled blood TCRbeta repertoires from subjects exposed to, actively infected with, or recovered from COVID-19 were included in the dataset. HLA class I and class II types, where available, came from metadata supplied by the sample provider rather than from assay-based typing. The repertoires were made available in a free public database intended to serve as a resource for research on the immune response to SARS-CoV-2. The material from the prospective study consisted of cDNA or gDNA derived from T cells, B-cell-depleted T cells, or PBMCs. A de-identified subject ID, COVID-19 status, age in years and sex were almost always included in the sample metadata. The samples were drawn from the first 160 participants of the ongoing ImmuneRACE study and from 1,254 subjects provided by 6 global collaborators.

Overall study outcomes, separate from this receptor: The amount of clinical and demographic metadata varied by source and participant and was provided uncurated.

The immunoSEQ Assay, a bias-controlled multiplex PCR, was used to amplify TCRbeta CDR3 regions from genomic DNA. From the authors' description of their analysis: Within the assay, amplification of reference gene primers was used to estimate how many nucleated cells each sample contained. To quantify the absolute abundance of each unique TCRbeta CDR3 rearrangement, sequence reads were collapsed and filtered. Productive Simpson clonality was computed per sample as the square root of Simpson's diversity index over productive rearrangements. In its TCRdb copy, this immuneACCESS table keeps in-frame sequences only and misses some clones. Where compared with another copy, unresolved V genes explain less than half of these, and the others have no known cause. The DNA gave D and trimming, while V, J and clone size come from that table. The sample data list 180,000 or so clones, and 85% to 90% of these were observed just once. Approximately 6.2% of the sample belongs to the ten largest clones.

In the prospective study, participants were about 18 to 90 years old, resided in about two dozen geographic areas of the United States, and were enrolled through a virtual design. To assign participants to cohorts, the prospective study relied on clinical history that participants themselves reported in a screening survey and a study questionnaire. Recovered participants in ImmuneRACE Cohort 3 were defined by two consecutive negative NP/OP PCR tests, clearance by a healthcare professional, or resolution of symptoms. In the prospective study, mobile phlebotomists collected whole blood, serum and a nasopharyngeal or oropharyngeal swab from each participant. Participants in the prospective study had the option to provide additional blood draws and questionnaires over a roughly 2-month period. Blood samples from the prospective study were shipped frozen or at room temperature prior to DNA extraction.

Remarks on this clone: There is no known antigen for this receptor. A read error may produce the germline difference seen at one junction end.

CDR1 and CDR2 (MNHEY, SVGAGI) derive from the germline V gene. From cysteine to phenylalanine, the CDR3 is 14 amino acids long. CDR3 DNA only is kept here, 42 bases in frame from base 1. The V gene is TRBV6-5 and the J gene is TRBJ1-2, with 8 bases aligning to TRBD1. The sample taken for sequencing was PBMCs or T cells enriched from blood (not recorded which). The sequence was collected from a man aged 35-49 years who had recovered from COVID-19. The CDR3 sequence is CASSPPQGADGYTF. The sequence in DNA is TGTGCCAGCAGCCCCCCGCAGGGGGCTGATGGCTACACTTTC.